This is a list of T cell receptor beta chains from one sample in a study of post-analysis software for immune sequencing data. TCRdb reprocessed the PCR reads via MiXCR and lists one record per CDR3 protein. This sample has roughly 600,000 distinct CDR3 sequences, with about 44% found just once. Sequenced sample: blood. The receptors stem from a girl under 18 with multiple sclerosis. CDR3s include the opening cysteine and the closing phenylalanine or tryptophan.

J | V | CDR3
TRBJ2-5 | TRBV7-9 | CASSYPSETQYF
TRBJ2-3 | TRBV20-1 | CSARDESTSTDTQYF
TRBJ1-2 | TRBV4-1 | CASSQPGQPDGYTF
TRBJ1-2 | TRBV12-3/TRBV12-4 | CASSLSRRNYGYTF
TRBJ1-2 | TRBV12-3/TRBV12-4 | CASSVDANYGYTF
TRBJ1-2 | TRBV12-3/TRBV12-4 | CASRSGTDYGYTF
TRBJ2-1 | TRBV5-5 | CASYDRGSYNEQFF
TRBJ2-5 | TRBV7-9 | CASSLEDGTWSGQYF
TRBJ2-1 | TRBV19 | CASSPRGTSSYNEQFF
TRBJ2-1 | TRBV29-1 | CSVVVAGPRGGEQFF
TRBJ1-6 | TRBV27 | CASSLSTGYNSPLHF
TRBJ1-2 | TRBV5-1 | CASSLVGQSSGYTF
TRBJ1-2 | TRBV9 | CASSGEGTYGYTF
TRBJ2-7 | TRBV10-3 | CAIKRQGVEQYF
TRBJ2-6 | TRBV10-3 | CAISGQAGSSGANVLTF
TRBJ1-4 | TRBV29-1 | CSVGERTNEKLFF
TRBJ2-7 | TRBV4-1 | CASSPNSGGTYEQYF
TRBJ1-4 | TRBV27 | CASSPTGFNEKLFF
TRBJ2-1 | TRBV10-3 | CAIGPLVAGSITNEQFF
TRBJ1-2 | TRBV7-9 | CASSPSPGEGYGYTF
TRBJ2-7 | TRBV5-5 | CAGSPPPGRLYEQYF
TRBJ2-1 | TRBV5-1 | CASSTRASGGLSGEQFF
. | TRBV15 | CATSRDRLGSYNEQYF
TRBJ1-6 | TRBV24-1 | CATSTGTYNSPLHF
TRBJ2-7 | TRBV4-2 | CASSHLRDFTYEQYF
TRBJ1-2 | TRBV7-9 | CASSFGWAQDGYTF
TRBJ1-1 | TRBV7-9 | CASSTMGANTEAFF
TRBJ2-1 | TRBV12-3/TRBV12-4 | CASSLAAAMSSYNEQFF
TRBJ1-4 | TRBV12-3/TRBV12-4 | CASSRSGDGEKLFF
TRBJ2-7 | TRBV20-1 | CSARTSGRANEQYF
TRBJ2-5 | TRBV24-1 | CATSGGGRETQYF
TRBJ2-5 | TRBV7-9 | CASSLNIETQYF
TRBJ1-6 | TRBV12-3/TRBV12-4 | CASSLRGRGLRNSPLHF
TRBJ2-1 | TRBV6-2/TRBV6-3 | CASSTRTSGRGEQFF
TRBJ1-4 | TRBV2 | CASRTDRGHEKLFF
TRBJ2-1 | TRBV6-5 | CASSYWRGGSYNEQFF
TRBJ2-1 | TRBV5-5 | CASSASGYEQFF
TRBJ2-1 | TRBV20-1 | CSARGVGSSYNEQFF
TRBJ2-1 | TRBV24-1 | CATSPRQGAYNEQFF
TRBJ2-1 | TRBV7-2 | CASSSLAGGLRAYNEQFF
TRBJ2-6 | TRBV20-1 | CSANGLQGSGANVLTF
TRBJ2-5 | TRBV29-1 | CSVEDGLGPVQETQYF
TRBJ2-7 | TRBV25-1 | CASSEYAGGVENEQYF
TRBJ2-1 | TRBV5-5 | CASSPQLGRGYNEQFF
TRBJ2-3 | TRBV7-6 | CASSLALAGSHTQYF
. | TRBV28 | CASSFFARASTYEQYF
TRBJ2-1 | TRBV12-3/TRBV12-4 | CASRRTSGGGSSYNEQFF
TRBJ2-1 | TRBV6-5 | CASRDSSGSSYNEQFF
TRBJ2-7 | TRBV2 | CASKRQGSAEQYF
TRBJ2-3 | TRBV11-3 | CASSDLGAGEGTDTQYF
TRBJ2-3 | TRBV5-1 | CASSNGVTSTDTQYF
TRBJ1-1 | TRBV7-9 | CASSLQGMDTEAFF
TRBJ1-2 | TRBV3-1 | CASSQGLRGQNYGYTF
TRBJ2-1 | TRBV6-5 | CAVSKRQGRYNEQFF
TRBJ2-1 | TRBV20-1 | CSARARTSGNYNEQFF
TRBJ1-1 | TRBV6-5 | CASKGAINTEAFF
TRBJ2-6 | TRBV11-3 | CASSLDLSHSSGANVLTF
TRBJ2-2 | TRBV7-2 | CASSSTWLAGGGGELFF